This is a list of T cell receptor beta chains from one sample in a study of shared clonotypes between healthy human individuals. Some clones are missing from TCRdb's copy, which holds only in-frame ones; the method was immunoSEQ multiplex PCR. Of roughly 1 million clones listed, roughly 75% are singletons. What was sequenced was memory CD4+ T cells sorted from blood. The receptors were sampled from a man between 18 and 35 years old in good health. Both conserved end residues are part of each CDR3. The D gene is left open where the match is weak. Not all rows give a size; the values are once, few, many and, for expanded clones, a class.

TRBJ2-5 TRBV4-3 . . CASSQDLAGDVTQYF TGCGCCAGCAGCCAAGATTTGGCAGGGGATGTGACCCAGTACTTC
TRBJ2-7 TRBV30 . . CAFRRGNYEQYF TGTGCCTTTCGGAGGGGGAACTACGAGCAGTACTTC
TRBJ2-3 TRBV5-4 . . CASSWGGQSTDTQYF TGTGCCAGCAGCTGGGGGGGACAGAGCACAGATACGCAGTATTTT
TRBJ1-3 TRBV5-1 . . CASSLDRGGSSGNTIYF TGCGCCAGCAGCTTGGATCGGGGTGGCAGCTCTGGAAACACCATATATTTT
TRBJ1-4 TRBV30 . many CAWSVSEKLFF TGTGCCTGGAGTGTAAGCGAAAAACTGTTTTTT
TRBJ2-4 TRBV10-1 . . CASSDTVYKNIQYF TGCGCCAGCAGTGATACAGTCTACAAAAACATTCAGTACTTC
TRBJ2-7 TRBV6-1 . few CASREWVSEQYF TGTGCCAGCAGGGAGTGGGTGAGCGAGCAGTACTTC
TRBJ1-2 TRBV7-9 TRBD1 . CASSPTGADYGYTF TGTGCCAGCAGCCCAACAGGGGCCGACTATGGCTACACCTTC
TRBJ1-6 TRBV30 TRBD1 . CAGRTGLSYNSPLHF TGTGCCGGTAGGACAGGGCTCTCCTATAATTCACCCCTCCACTTT
TRBJ2-1 TRBV18 . few CASSPVLASYNEQFF TGTGCCAGCTCACCGGTACTAGCTTCCTACAATGAGCAGTTCTTC
TRBJ1-1 TRBV7-6 . . CASSPTVLNTEAFF TGTGCCAGCTCCCCGACGGTTTTGAACACTGAAGCTTTCTTT
TRBJ2-1 TRBV5-1 TRBD2 . CASSQGLAGAVSYNEQFF TGCGCCAGCAGCCAAGGACTAGCGGGAGCAGTTTCCTACAATGAGCAGTTCTTC
TRBJ1-4 TRBV2 TRBD1 . CASSPTGVTNEKLFF TGTGCCAGCAGCCCGACAGGGGTGACTAATGAAAAACTGTTTTTT
TRBJ1-4 TRBV18 . once CASSPSRVNEKLFF TGTGCCAGCTCACCATCCAGGGTTAATGAAAAACTGTTTTTT
TRBJ2-2 TRBV4-1 . . CASSQDLSGGKTGELFF TGCGCCAGCAGCCAAGATCTGAGTGGCGGGAAGACCGGGGAGCTGTTTTTT
TRBJ1-4 TRBV7-9 . . CASSRGETPTNEKLFF TGTGCCAGCAGTCGCGGGGAGACCCCAACTAATGAAAAACTGTTTTTT
TRBJ1-1 TRBV5-1 . . CASSSGTSGRMNTEAFF TGCGCCAGCAGCTCAGGGACTTCCGGCCGAATGAACACTGAAGCTTTCTTT
TRBJ2-3 TRBV5-1 . . CASSLVRVADTQYF TGCGCCAGCAGCTTAGTAAGGGTCGCAGATACGCAGTATTTT
TRBJ1-6 TRBV2 . many CASSEGRGGGSPLHF TGTGCCAGCAGTGAAGGCAGGGGAGGCGGCTCACCCCTCCACTTT
TRBJ1-4 TRBV30 . . CAWSAGRREKLFF TGTGCCTGGAGTGCGGGGAGGAGGGAAAAACTGTTTTTT
TRBJ1-6 TRBV7-9 . . CASSRTFTGGRTYNSPLHF TGTGCCAGCAGCAGAACTTTTACAGGAGGAAGGACCTATAATTCACCCCTCCACTTT
TRBJ2-5 TRBV7-9 TRBD2 few CASSLRLANQETQYF TGTGCCAGCAGCCTTCGACTAGCGAACCAAGAGACCCAGTACTTC
TRBJ2-2 TRBV27 TRBD2 . CASSFGDYNTGELFF TGTGCCAGCAGTTTTGGGGACTACAACACCGGGGAGCTGTTTTTT
TRBJ2-2 TRBV11-3 TRBD2 . CASSPGTKNTGELFF TGTGCCAGCAGCCCCGGGACTAAGAACACCGGGGAGCTGTTTTTT
TRBJ1-1 TRBV11-2 . . CASSSTRDIITEAFF TGTGCCAGCAGCTCTACGAGGGACATAATCACTGAAGCTTTCTTT
TRBJ2-7 TRBV10-2 TRBD1 . CASSRRGPEQYF TGCGCCAGCAGTCGCAGGGGGCCCGAGCAGTACTTC
TRBJ1-3 TRBV6-1 . few CASSELQISGNTIYF TGTGCCAGCAGTGAACTCCAGATTTCTGGAAACACCATATATTTT
TRBJ2-7 TRBV7-2 . . CASSLESGGPYEQYF TGTGCCAGCAGCTTAGAGTCAGGGGGGCCCTACGAGCAGTACTTC
TRBJ2-2 TRBV18 . . CASSSTGELFF TGTGCCAGCTCATCCACCGGGGAGCTGTTTTTT